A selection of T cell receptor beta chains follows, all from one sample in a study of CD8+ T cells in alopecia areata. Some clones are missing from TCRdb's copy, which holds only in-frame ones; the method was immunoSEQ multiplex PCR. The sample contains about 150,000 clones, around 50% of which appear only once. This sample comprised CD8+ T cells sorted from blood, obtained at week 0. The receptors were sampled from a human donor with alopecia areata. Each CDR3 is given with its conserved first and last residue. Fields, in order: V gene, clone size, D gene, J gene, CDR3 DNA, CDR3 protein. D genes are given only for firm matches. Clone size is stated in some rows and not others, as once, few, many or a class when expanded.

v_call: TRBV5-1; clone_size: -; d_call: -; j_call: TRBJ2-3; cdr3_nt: TGCGCCAGCAGCTCGACATGGGGAACCACAGATACGCAGTATTTT; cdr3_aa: CASSSTWGTTDTQYF
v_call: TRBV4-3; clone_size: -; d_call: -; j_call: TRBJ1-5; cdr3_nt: TGCGCCAGCAGCCAAGATCAGGGACGGAATCAGCCCCAGCATTTT; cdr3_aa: CASSQDQGRNQPQHF
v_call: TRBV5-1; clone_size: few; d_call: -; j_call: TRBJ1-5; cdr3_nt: TGCGCCAGCTCGCTAGGGCCTACCCCTCAGCCCCAGCATTTT; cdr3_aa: CASSLGPTPQPQHF
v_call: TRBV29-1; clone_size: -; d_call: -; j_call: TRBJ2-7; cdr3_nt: TGCAGCGTCATACCGACAGACTCCTACGAGCAGTACTTC; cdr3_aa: CSVIPTDSYEQYF
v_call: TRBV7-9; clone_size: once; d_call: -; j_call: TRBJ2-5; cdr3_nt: TGTGCCAGCAGCTTAGGAACGGACACCAGACAAGAGACCCAGTACTTC; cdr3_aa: CASSLGTDTRQETQYF
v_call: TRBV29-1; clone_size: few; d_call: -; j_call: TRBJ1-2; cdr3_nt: TGCAGCGTAAGGCCGACCGACGGCTACACCTTC; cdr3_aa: CSVRPTDGYTF
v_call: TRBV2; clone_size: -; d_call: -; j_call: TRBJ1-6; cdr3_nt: TGTGCCAGCAGTGACGACAGGCCCAATTCACCCCTCCACTTT; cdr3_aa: CASSDDRPNSPLHF
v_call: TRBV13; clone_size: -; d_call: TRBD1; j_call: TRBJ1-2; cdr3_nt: TGTGCCAGCAGCCCGGGACAGTTCTATGGCTACACCTTC; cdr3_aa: CASSPGQFYGYTF
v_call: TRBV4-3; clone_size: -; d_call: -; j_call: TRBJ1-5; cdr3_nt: TGCGCCAGCAGCCAAGCGGCAGGGAGCAATCAGCCCCAGCATTTT; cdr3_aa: CASSQAAGSNQPQHF
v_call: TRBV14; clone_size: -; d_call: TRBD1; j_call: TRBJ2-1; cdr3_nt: TGTGCCAGCAGCCAAGATTGGGACAGGGGGTCCTACAATGAGCAGTTCTTC; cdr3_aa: CASSQDWDRGSYNEQFF
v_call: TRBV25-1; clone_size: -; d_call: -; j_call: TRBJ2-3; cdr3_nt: TGTGCCAGCAGACCCGAATGGCCCACAGATACGCAGTATTTT; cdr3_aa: CASRPEWPTDTQYF
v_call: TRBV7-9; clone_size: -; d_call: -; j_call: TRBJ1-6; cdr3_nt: TGTGCCAGCAGCCTTCGGATGTCGGGGGATTCACCCCTCCACTTT; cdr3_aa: CASSLRMSGDSPLHF
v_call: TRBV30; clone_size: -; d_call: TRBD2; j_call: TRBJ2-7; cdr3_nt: TGTGCCTGGGGGCTAGCGGGCTACGAGCAGTACTTC; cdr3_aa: CAWGLAGYEQYF
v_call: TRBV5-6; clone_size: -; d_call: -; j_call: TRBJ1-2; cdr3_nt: TGTGCCAGCAGTCCTAGGGGGGTCCGCTATGGCTACACCTTC; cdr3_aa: CASSPRGVRYGYTF
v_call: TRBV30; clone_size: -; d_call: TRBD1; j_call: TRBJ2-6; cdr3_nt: TGTGCCTGGAGACAGGGGCGACTGGCTGGGGCCAACGTCCTGACTTTC; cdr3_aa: CAWRQGRLAGANVLTF
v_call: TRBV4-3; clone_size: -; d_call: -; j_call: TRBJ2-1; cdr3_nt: TGCGCCAGCAGCCAAGATATTGCCGGGACTCAGCGGGAGCAGTTCTTC; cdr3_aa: CASSQDIAGTQREQFF
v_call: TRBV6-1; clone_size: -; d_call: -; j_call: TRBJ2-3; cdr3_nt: TGTGCCAGCAGTGATGGTCGGACAGATACGCAGTATTTT; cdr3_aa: CASSDGRTDTQYF
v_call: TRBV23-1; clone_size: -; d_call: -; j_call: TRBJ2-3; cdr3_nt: TGCGCCAGCAGTCAAAAAATAGGGGACCTACACACAGATACGCAGTATTTT; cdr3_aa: CASSQKIGDLHTDTQYF
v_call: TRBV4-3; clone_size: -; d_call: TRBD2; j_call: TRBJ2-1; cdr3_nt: TGCGCCAGCAGCCGCACAGCGGGGGGGGCCTTCAATGAGCAGTTCTTC; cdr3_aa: CASSRTAGGAFNEQFF
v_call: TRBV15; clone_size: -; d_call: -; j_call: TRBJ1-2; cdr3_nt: TGTGCCACCAGCAGAGCTAGGGCCTATGGCTACACCTTC; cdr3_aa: CATSRARAYGYTF
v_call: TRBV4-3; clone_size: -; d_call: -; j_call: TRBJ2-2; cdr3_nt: TGCGCCAGCAGCCAAGAGGCCCCCGGGGAGCTGTTTTTT; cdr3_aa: CASSQEAPGELFF